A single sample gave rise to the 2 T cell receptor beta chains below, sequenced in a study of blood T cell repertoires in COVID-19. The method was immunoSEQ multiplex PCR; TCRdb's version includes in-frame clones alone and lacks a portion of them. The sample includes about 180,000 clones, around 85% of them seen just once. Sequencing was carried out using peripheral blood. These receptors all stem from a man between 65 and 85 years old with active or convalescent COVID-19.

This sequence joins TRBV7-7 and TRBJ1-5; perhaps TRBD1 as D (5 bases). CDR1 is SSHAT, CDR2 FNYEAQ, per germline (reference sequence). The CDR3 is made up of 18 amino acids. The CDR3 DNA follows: TGTGCTAGAACGTGTCTGGCGGGTTCCGGGGGAAGCAATCAGCCCCAGCATTTT. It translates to CARTCLAGSGGSNQPQHF.

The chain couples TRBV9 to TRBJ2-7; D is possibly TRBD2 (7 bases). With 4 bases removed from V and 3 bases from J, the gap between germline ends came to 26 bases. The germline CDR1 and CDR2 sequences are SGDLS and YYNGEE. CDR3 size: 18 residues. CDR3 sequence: CASSSRQRGGGLIYEQYF. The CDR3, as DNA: TGTGCCAGCAGCTCCCGCCAGAGAGGGGGGGGCCTGATCTACGAGCAGTACTTC.